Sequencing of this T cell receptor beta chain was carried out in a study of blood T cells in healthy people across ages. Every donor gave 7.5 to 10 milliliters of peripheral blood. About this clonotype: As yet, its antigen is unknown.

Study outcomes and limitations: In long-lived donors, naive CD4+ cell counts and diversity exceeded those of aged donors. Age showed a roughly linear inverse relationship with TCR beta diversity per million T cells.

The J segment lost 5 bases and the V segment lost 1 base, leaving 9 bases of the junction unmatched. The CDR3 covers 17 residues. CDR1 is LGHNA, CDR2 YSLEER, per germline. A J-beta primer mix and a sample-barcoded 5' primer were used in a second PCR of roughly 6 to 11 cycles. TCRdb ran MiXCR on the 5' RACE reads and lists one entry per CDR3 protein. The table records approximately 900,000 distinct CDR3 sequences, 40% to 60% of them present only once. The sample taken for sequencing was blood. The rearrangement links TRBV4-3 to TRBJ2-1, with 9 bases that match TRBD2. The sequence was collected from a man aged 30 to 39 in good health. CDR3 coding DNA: TGCGCCAGCAGCCAAGCTCTCGCGGGGGGGATCAACAATGAGCAGTTCTTC. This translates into CASSQALAGGINNEQFF.